This T cell receptor beta chain was captured by sequencing in a study of tumor-infiltrating lymphocytes in primary liver carcinoma. Turning to the study itself: The five patients, who were men and women, ranged in age from 30 to 69 years. Study conclusions and caveats: Appearing in all five tumor regions was true of only about 7-24% of top clones. Pairs of tumor regions overlapped more than tumor-adjacent and tumor-blood pairs did.

The CDR3 totals 11 residues. In the case of this clonotype: Its antigen is unknown. The junction and the germline gene differ at one end; a read error may be behind it.

A primer in the constant region served to generate TCR beta cDNA from about 480 ng of total RNA. Nested multiplex PCR, run for three rounds with slightly modified ARM-PCR, yielded TCR beta libraries. Rounds one and two of PCR, each of 9 to 11 cycles, were primed with TRBV1-TRBV30 forward primers and a C-beta reverse primer. TCRdb re-analysed the multiplex PCR reads in MiXCR, keeping a single row per CDR3 protein. The repertoire consists of about 190,000 distinct CDR3 sequences, with around 81% occurring once and the leading ten covering over 15%. Extraction of RNA together with DNA used about 17-34 mg of unsorted bulk tissue. Each of the tumor samples contained in excess of 80% viable tumor cells.

Sequenced material: tumor tissue from primary liver carcinoma. This chain connects TRBV12-3 or TRBV12-4 to TRBJ2-7; D gene ambiguous. The source of this sequence is a middle-aged man with primary liver carcinoma and hepatitis B virus infection. CDR3 bases: TGTGCCAGCATCGGTTTCTACAAGCAGTACTTC. This gives the protein CASIGFYKQYF.